This entry is about one TCR beta chain. Antigen unknown. The method was immunoSEQ multiplex PCR; TCRdb's version includes in-frame clones alone and lacks a portion of them. The sample includes more than 110,000 clones, 80% of them seen just once. V lost 8 bases, J lost 6 bases, and 22 bases stayed unmatched. Germline CDR1 ENHRY, CDR2 SYGVKD. This CDR3 comprises 20 residues. The data are from a study of cytotoxic CD8 clonotypes in ibrutinib-treated CLL. The study's findings and limits: Sustained-remission and progressing patients were not sampled at matched times. The study found clonality rose at ibrutinib response, then fell toward baseline at progression.

The chain uses TRBV10-3 and TRBJ2-1, with 13 nucleotides matching TRBD2. The sequence came from a human donor with chronic lymphocytic leukemia. The specimen comprised PBMCs, sampled after 36 months of ibrutinib treatment. Here the CDR3 reads CAIGGDPSRTSGGPSNEQFF. CDR3 sequence (DNA): TGTGCCATCGGGGGGGACCCATCAAGGACTAGCGGGGGCCCTAGCAATGAGCAGTTCTTC.